The subject of this entry is one T cell receptor (beta chain). Its specificity is unknown. By phenotype, naive CD8+ T cells were CD45RO-CCR7+CD27+CD95-. There are 14 residues in the CDR3. Germline CDR1 is SQVTM and CDR2 is ANQGSEA. These data belong to a study of CXCR3-negative and CXCR3-positive naive CD8 T cells. About the study: The libraries yielded about 130 million TRB reads, about 1.5 +/- 0.3 million each.

Study-wide findings and caveats: CXCR3-expressing naive cells carried TRB CDR3s more hydrophobic than those of CXCR3-negative naive cells. Diversity in memory CD8+ cells fell much lower than the comparably high levels seen in both naive subsets. Naive subsets expressed similar surface CD5; TRB CDR3 features served to infer TCR strength.

The libraries of TRB cDNA were constructed through 5' RACE using UMI labels. Reprocessing the 5' RACE reads, TCRdb reports a single entry for every CDR3 protein and omits DNA. The sample spans 130,000 or so distinct CDR3 sequences; the ten largest clones claim roughly 0.39%. The receptor was derived from a human donor in good health. Some clones in this sample may be carry-over from other donors' samples. The chain is built from TRBV29-1 and TRBJ1-2; as DNA is missing, the TRBD1 call by TCRdb cannot be tested. Sequenced sample: naive CXCR3+ CD8+ T cells from blood. Noted subset: CD45RO-CCR7+CD27+CD95- naive CD8+ T cells expressing CXCR3 (TNR3+). This CDR3 reads CSVPDRVINYGYTF.